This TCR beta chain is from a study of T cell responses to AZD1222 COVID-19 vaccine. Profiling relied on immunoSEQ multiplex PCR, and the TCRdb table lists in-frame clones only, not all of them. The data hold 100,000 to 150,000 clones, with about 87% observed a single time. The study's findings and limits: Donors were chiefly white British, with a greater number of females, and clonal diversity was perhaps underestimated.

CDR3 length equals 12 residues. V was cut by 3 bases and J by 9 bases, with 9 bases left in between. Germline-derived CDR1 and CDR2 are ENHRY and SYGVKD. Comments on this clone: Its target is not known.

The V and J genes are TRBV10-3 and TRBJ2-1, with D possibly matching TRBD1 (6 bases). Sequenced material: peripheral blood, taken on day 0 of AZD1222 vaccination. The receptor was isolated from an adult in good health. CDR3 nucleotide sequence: TGTGCCATCAGTGAACCAGGGGTTGAGCAGTTCTTC. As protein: CAISEPGVEQFF.